This TCR beta chain is drawn from a study of patients and donors after allogeneic stem cell transplantation (dated by TCRdb to the early 2020s). Details on this clonotype: The antigen this receptor binds is unknown. No clone much larger than this one lies a single base away; base qualities are absent.

Libraries were constructed by RT-PCR. The sequencer was a NextSeq 550. The raw public data were reprocessed by TCRdb itself: fastp quality trimming at Q25, MiXCR clonotype calling, in-frame beta chains only. Each CDR3 protein appears once, grouped with its most common genes and DNA. Counted in this sample were approximately 200,000 distinct CDR3 sequences; less than 50% of them appeared once. Around 10% of the sample rests with the top ten. Including the terminal cysteine and phenylalanine, the CDR3 comprises 16 residues. Just CDR3 DNA is preserved here, 48 bases in frame from base 1. Here V drops 1 base and J drops 1 base, and the junction holds 2 bases not matched to any gene. The germline V gene encodes CDR1 SQVTM and CDR2 ANQGSEA.

The sample consisted of blood, either unsorted or a sorted T cell fraction (not recorded which). The chain was built from TRBV29-1 and TRBJ2-2; 11 of the junction bases match TRBD2. This sequence was found in a human donor who was either an allogeneic HSCT recipient or a stem cell or donor lymphocyte infusion donor (not recorded which). It is not recorded whose cells these are; they may come from a transplant donor. The CDR3 corresponds to CSVEGGLAENTGELFF. The DNA sequence is as follows: TGCAGCGTTGAAGGGGGACTAGCGGAGAACACCGGGGAGCTGTTTTTT.